This T cell receptor beta chain appears in the sequencing data of a study of blood T cells in healthy people across ages. Through a sample-barcoded 5' primer and a J-beta primer mix, a second PCR was run for roughly 7 to 12 cycles. All samples yielded 3 million or more CDR3-containing paired-end reads. In TCRdb, the 5' RACE reads were re-called with MiXCR into one record per CDR3 protein. The sample lists 750,000 to 950,000 distinct CDR3 sequences, around 24% occurring once. Germline V CDR1 and CDR2: MGHDK, SYGVNS. V was clipped by 10 bases and J by 8 bases; unmatched bases: 6. The CDR3 extends over 12 amino acids. Healthy individuals of Caucasian origin from Russia, aged about 6 to 95, served as donors. Total RNA, at least 5 micrograms per sample, was extracted from PBMCs. Another study also made use of these data, one on T cells of mothers and their children.

The gene calls are TRBV25-1 and TRBJ2-2; TRBD1 aligns across 8 bases. This receptor was identified in a boy aged 10-17 years in good health. Material for sequencing was blood. The CDR3 here is CATRTGRGELFF. The CDR3 nucleotides read TGTGCCACTCGGACAGGGCGGGGGGAGCTGTTTTTT.